Listed below are T cell receptor beta chains from one sample, sequenced in a study of T cell repertoires in cytomegalovirus infection. TCRdb reprocessed the reads with MiXCR, giving one entry per CDR3 protein. The sample carries about 530,000 distinct CDR3 sequences, less than 30% recorded once. The sequencing input was PBMCs. The receptor set was obtained from a human donor in good health (CMV status not recorded). Some clones in this sample may be carry-over from other donors' samples. The CDR3 runs from the conserved cysteine through the conserved F or W. The D gene is left open where the match is weak. Size values are once, few and many counts, or a class for expanded clones, and some rows have none.

d_call: TRBD1
v_call: TRBV6-2/TRBV6-3
clone_size: NA
j_call: TRBJ1-2
cdr3_aa: CASGQGVGYTF
cdr3_nt: TGTGCCAGCGGTCAGGGGGTTGGCTACACCTTC

d_call: TRBD2
v_call: TRBV20-1
clone_size: NA
j_call: TRBJ2-1
cdr3_aa: CSASSAGVNIYNEQFF
cdr3_nt: TGCAGTGCTAGTTCAGCGGGAGTTAATATTTACAATGAGCAGTTCTTC

d_call: NA
v_call: TRBV7-9
clone_size: many
j_call: TRBJ2-5
cdr3_aa: CASWGWEETQYF
cdr3_nt: TGTGCCAGCTGGGGGTGGGAAGAGACCCAGTACTTC

d_call: TRBD1
v_call: TRBV6-1
clone_size: NA
j_call: TRBJ1-1
cdr3_aa: CATRQGPRTEAFF
cdr3_nt: TGTGCCACCCGACAGGGGCCGAGGACTGAAGCTTTCTTT

d_call: TRBD2
v_call: TRBV19
clone_size: NA
j_call: TRBJ2-1
cdr3_aa: CASSSSPGLAGNYNEQFF
cdr3_nt: TGTGCCAGTAGTAGCAGCCCGGGACTAGCGGGAAACTACAATGAGCAGTTCTTC

d_call: NA
v_call: TRBV7-2
clone_size: many
j_call: TRBJ2-2
cdr3_aa: CASSLGGGNRGTGELFF
cdr3_nt: TGTGCCAGCAGCTTAGGTGGCGGGAATCGCGGCACCGGGGAGCTGTTTTTT

d_call: TRBD2
v_call: TRBV11-2
clone_size: NA
j_call: TRBJ2-2
cdr3_aa: CASSSSGRRTGELFF
cdr3_nt: TGTGCCAGCAGCTCGAGCGGGAGGCGGACCGGGGAGCTGTTTTTT

d_call: NA
v_call: TRBV5-1
clone_size: NA
j_call: TRBJ1-5
cdr3_aa: CASSPAGSPTQPQHF
cdr3_nt: TGCGCCAGCAGCCCCGCCGGCAGCCCGACACAGCCCCAGCATTTT

d_call: TRBD2
v_call: TRBV7-2
clone_size: NA
j_call: TRBJ2-3
cdr3_aa: CASSLVVSSGRLGLQDTQYF
cdr3_nt: TGTGCCAGCAGCTTAGTTGTATCTAGCGGGAGGCTCGGCCTACAAGATACGCAGTATTTT

d_call: TRBD2
v_call: TRBV20-1
clone_size: NA
j_call: TRBJ2-1
cdr3_aa: CSARVWGGSSYNEQFF
cdr3_nt: TGCAGTGCTAGAGTGTGGGGCGGGAGCTCCTACAATGAGCAGTTCTTC